A selection of T cell receptor beta chains follows, all from one sample in a study of shared clonotypes between healthy human individuals. TCRdb's copy holds only in-frame clones and misses some; the assay was immunoSEQ multiplex PCR. The table shows over 2 million clones, with 85% to 95% occurring only once. Sequencing was performed on naive CD4+ T cells from PBMCs. These receptors originate from a man aged 18 to 30 in good health. Some clones in this sample may be carry-over from other donors' samples. Each CDR3 is given with its conserved first and last residue. A D gene is named only where the DNA matches it firmly. The size field is filled for only some rows; it gives once, few, many or a size class.

TGCGCCAGCAGTGTGGGGACTAGCGGGATTAAATACGAGCAGTACTTC,CASSVGTSGIKYEQYF,once,TRBD2,TRBV10-1,TRBJ2-7
TGTGCCAGCAGCCTGCTAGGTCCGAACACCGGGGAGCTGTTTTTT,CASSLLGPNTGELFF,.,.,TRBV7-9,TRBJ2-2
TGTGCCAGCAGTTACCAAAAGACAGGGGCTAAATACGAGCAGTACTTC,CASSYQKTGAKYEQYF,.,TRBD1,TRBV6-5,TRBJ2-7
TGTGCCAGCAGCTTAATGGGTCCTGGGGCCAACGTCCTGACTTTC,CASSLMGPGANVLTF,once,.,TRBV7-3,TRBJ2-6
TGTGCCAGCATCGGCCGCGGTAGGGAGCAGTTCTTC,CASIGRGREQFF,.,.,TRBV28,TRBJ2-1
TGTGCCAGCAGCACGTACCGGGACCATTCCTCCTACGAGCAGTACTTC,CASSTYRDHSSYEQYF,.,.,TRBV11-2,TRBJ2-7
TGTGCCAGCAGTCCCTCAGAGGGGGGCTACTACGAGCAGTACTTC,CASSPSEGGYYEQYF,.,.,TRBV25-1,TRBJ2-7
TGTGCCAGCTCACCAGGGGCCAGCACTGAAGCTTTCTTT,CASSPGASTEAFF,.,.,TRBV18,TRBJ1-1
TGTGCCAGCAGTGAGGCGGGAGGGCCCTTTGAGCAGTTCTTC,CASSEAGGPFEQFF,.,TRBD2,TRBV6-4,TRBJ2-1
TGTGCCAGCAGTTTCTCTCGGGCCCTAATAGGTGAAGCTTTCTTT,CASSFSRALIGEAFF,.,.,TRBV6-5,TRBJ1-1
TGTGCCAGCAGCGTAAGGGTAGCGGCTAGCACAGATACGCAGTATTTT,CASSVRVAASTDTQYF,.,.,TRBV9,TRBJ2-3
TGTGCCAGCAGCGCGTACTCTGGGGCCAACGTCCTGACTTTC,CASSAYSGANVLTF,once,.,TRBV9,TRBJ2-6
TGTGCCAGTCAGCCCCGGGGGGCAGGAGGATACTCCGGTGGAATGAACACTGAAGCTTTCTTT,CASQPRGAGGYSGGMNTEAFF,.,.,TRBV19,TRBJ1-1
TGTGCCAGCAGCTTGGATAGCGGGAGGGTCGAGACCCAGTACTTC,CASSLDSGRVETQYF,.,TRBD2,TRBV5-4,TRBJ2-5
TGTGCCAGCAGTGAGTTGCTGGGCACAGATACGCAGTATTTT,CASSELLGTDTQYF,.,.,TRBV2,TRBJ2-3
TGTGCCAGCAGCGCCGACGGAAACATACAGCCCCAGCATTTT,CASSADGNIQPQHF,.,.,TRBV9,TRBJ1-5
TGTGCCAGTACCCGTATTCTGAACTATGGCTACACCTTC,CASTRILNYGYTF,.,.,TRBV19,TRBJ1-2
TGTGCCAGCAGCTTAGACAGGTCGATACCCAAAAACATTCAGTACTTC,CASSLDRSIPKNIQYF,.,.,TRBV11-2,TRBJ2-4
TGTGCCAGCAGCTTGACAGGGGTGGGCTACGAGCAGTACTTC,CASSLTGVGYEQYF,.,TRBD1,TRBV11-2,TRBJ2-7
TGCAGCGTAATGCGTACAGACTATGGCTACACCTTC,CSVMRTDYGYTF,.,.,TRBV29-1,TRBJ1-2
TGTGCCAGCAGCGCTGACAGGGGGGCCTACAATGAGCAGTTCTTC,CASSADRGAYNEQFF,.,TRBD1,TRBV7-8,TRBJ2-1
TGTGCCAGCAGCTTAGGAGTAGCCCAAGAGACCCAGTACTTC,CASSLGVAQETQYF,.,.,TRBV7-9,TRBJ2-5
TGTGCCAGCAGCGGAGGGCCTCGGGGTCCCCAGCATTTT,CASSGGPRGPQHF,.,.,TRBV6-5,TRBJ1-5
TGTGCCACCAGGGGACCGGAATTCAATCAGCCCCAGCATTTT,CATRGPEFNQPQHF,.,.,TRBV15,TRBJ1-5
TGTGCCAGTAGTATAGAAGCCGGTTTGGGATACAATGAGCAGTTCTTC,CASSIEAGLGYNEQFF,.,.,TRBV19,TRBJ2-1
TGCGCCAGCAGCCAAGAAATCAGCGGACGGTATCAGCCCCAGCATTTT,CASSQEISGRYQPQHF,.,.,TRBV4-1,TRBJ1-5
TGTGCCAGCAGCGGTGGAAACACTGAAGCTTTCTTT,CASSGGNTEAFF,few,.,TRBV9,TRBJ1-1
TGTGCCAGCAGCTTGGACTCGGATTTCGGGAAGCCCCAGCATTTT,CASSLDSDFGKPQHF,few,.,TRBV7-9,TRBJ1-5
TGTGCCAGCAGCACCCGAGCGGGGCTCAACTATGGCTACACCTTC,CASSTRAGLNYGYTF,.,.,TRBV9,TRBJ1-2
TGTGCCAGCAGCTCGGGAGCAGATACGCAGTATTTT,CASSSGADTQYF,.,.,TRBV11-1,TRBJ2-3
TGCGCCAGCAGCTTGGGCCACAGACTTAATGAAAAACTGTTTTTT,CASSLGHRLNEKLFF,.,.,TRBV5-1,TRBJ1-4
TGTGCCAGTAGTATTGGGAGCGGAGGGGGCGAAAAACTGTTTTTT,CASSIGSGGGEKLFF,.,TRBD1,TRBV19,TRBJ1-4
TGTGCCTGGAGTGTATCCAATCAGCCCCAGCATTTT,CAWSVSNQPQHF,.,.,TRBV30,TRBJ1-5
TGTGCCAGCAGCTCCGGACGGGGCTCTGGAAACACCATATATTTT,CASSSGRGSGNTIYF,.,.,TRBV7-9,TRBJ1-3
TGTGCCAGCAGTGACGACATTTTTGGGTTCGGTACGCAGTATTTT,CASSDDIFGFGTQYF,.,.,TRBV6-1,TRBJ2-3
TGTGCCAGCAGCTTAGTAGGGACTAATGAAAAACTGTTTTTT,CASSLVGTNEKLFF,.,.,TRBV7-9,TRBJ1-4
TGCAGCGTTTCCGGGGGCCTCTCTCGGGAAAAACTGTTTTTT,CSVSGGLSREKLFF,.,.,TRBV29-1,TRBJ1-4
TGTGCCAGCAGCCCCGGGACAGGTGGCACTGAAGCTTTCTTT,CASSPGTGGTEAFF,.,TRBD1,TRBV11-2,TRBJ1-1
TGCGCCAGCAGCCAAGCCCGGGGGCTCGCCACTGAAGCTTTCTTT,CASSQARGLATEAFF,.,.,TRBV4-1,TRBJ1-1
TGTGCCAGTAGTTCCTCACAGGCCAGCTCCTACGAGCAGTACTTC,CASSSSQASSYEQYF,.,.,TRBV19,TRBJ2-7
TGTGCCAGCAGCACATCCACCGGGGAGCTGTTTTTT,CASSTSTGELFF,.,.,TRBV28,TRBJ2-2
TGTGCCAGCACGAAGGAGGTGGGAACTGAAGCTTTCTTT,CASTKEVGTEAFF,.,.,TRBV2,TRBJ1-1
TGCGCCAGCAGCATTGGACAGGCACGCGGGGAGACCCAGTACTTC,CASSIGQARGETQYF,.,TRBD1,TRBV5-1,TRBJ2-5
TGTGCCAGCAGCTTCCGTCAGCCCCAGCATTTT,CASSFRQPQHF,once,.,TRBV13,TRBJ1-5
TGTGCCAGCAGCTATCGGACGAGCCAAGAGACCCAGTACTTC,CASSYRTSQETQYF,.,.,TRBV11-2,TRBJ2-5
TGTGCCAGCAGCGCCCGACTACCAAACTATGGCTACACCTTC,CASSARLPNYGYTF,once,.,TRBV5-6,TRBJ1-2
TGTGCCAGCTCAAACCGGGGAAGCTACGAGCAGTACTTC,CASSNRGSYEQYF,.,.,TRBV11-3,TRBJ2-7
TGTGCCACCAGCAGAGATGGGCCCGATACGCAGTATTTT,CATSRDGPDTQYF,.,.,TRBV15,TRBJ2-3